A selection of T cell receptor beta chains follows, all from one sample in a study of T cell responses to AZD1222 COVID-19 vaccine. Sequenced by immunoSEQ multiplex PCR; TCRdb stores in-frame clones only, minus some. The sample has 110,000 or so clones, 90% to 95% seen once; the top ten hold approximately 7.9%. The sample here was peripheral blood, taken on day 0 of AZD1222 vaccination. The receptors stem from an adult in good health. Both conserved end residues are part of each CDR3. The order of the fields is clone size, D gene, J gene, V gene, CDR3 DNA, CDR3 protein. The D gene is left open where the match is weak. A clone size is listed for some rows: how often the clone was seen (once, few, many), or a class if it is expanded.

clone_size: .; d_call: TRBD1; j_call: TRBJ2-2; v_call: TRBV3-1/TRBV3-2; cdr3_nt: TGTGCCAGCAGCCAAGAGGGACAGGGGGCTTACACCGGGGAGCTGTTTTTT; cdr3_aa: CASSQEGQGAYTGELFF
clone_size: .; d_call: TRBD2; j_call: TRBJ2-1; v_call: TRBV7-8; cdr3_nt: TGTGCCAGCAGGTCGAGCGGGGGGCCGGGCTCCTACAATGAGCAGTTCTTC; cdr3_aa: CASRSSGGPGSYNEQFF
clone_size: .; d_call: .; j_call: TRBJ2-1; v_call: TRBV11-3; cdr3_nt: TGTGCCAGCAGCTTCGGGCAGGGCTCCTACAATGAGCAGTTCTTC; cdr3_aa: CASSFGQGSYNEQFF
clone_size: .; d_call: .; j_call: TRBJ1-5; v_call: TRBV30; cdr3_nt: TGTGCCTGGACCAGGTCAGGCAATCAGCCCCAGCATTTT; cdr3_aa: CAWTRSGNQPQHF
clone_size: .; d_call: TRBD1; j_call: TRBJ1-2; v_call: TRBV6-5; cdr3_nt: TGTGCCACCGAGACAGGGGGTCCATATGGCTACACCTTC; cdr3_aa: CATETGGPYGYTF
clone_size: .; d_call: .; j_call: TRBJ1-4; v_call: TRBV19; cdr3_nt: TGTGCCAGTACCCTCTTGGGGACGGAAGAAAAACTGTTTTTT; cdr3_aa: CASTLLGTEEKLFF
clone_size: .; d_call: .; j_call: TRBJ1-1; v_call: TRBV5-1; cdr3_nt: TGCGCCAGCAGCTTGGCCAGTGGGGCGGGCACTGAAGCTTTCTTT; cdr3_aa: CASSLASGAGTEAFF
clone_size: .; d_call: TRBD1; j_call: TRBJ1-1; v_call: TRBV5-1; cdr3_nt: TGCGCCAGCAGCTTCGGACAGGGAGGGACTGAAGCTTTCTTT; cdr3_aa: CASSFGQGGTEAFF
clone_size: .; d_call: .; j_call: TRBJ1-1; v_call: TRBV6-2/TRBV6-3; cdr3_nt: TGTGCCAGCAGTCTCCGACGGGAAGCTTTCTTT; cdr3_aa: CASSLRREAFF
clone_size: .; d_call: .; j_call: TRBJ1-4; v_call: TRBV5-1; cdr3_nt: TGCGCCAGCAGCCTATCGGGGGTAGGGTATGAAAAACTGTTTTTT; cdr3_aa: CASSLSGVGYEKLFF
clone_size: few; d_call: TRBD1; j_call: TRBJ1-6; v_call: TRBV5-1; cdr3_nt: TGCGCCAGCAGCCTAACCGGACAGGGCCCCAATTCACCCCTCCACTTT; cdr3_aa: CASSLTGQGPNSPLHF
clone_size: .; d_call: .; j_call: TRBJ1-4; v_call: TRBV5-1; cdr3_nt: TGCGCCAGCAGCTTGATCGGGACGGTGGATGAAAAACTGTTTTTT; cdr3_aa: CASSLIGTVDEKLFF
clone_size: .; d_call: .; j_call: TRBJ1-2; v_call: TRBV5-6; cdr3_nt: TGTGCCAGCAGTCGGGGCAGGGACTATGGCTACACCTTC; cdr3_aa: CASSRGRDYGYTF
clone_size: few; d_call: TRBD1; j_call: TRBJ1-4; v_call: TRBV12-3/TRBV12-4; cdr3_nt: TGTGCCAGCAGTTTGACAGGGACTGAAAAACTGTTTTTT; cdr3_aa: CASSLTGTEKLFF
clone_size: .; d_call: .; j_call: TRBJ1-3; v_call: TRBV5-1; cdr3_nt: TGCGCCAGCAGCTTTGGACCCACCGGTGCGGGGACCATATATTTT; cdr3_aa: CASSFGPTGAGTIYF
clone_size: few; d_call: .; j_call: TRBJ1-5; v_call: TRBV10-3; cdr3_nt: TGTGCCATCAGTGAAGGCGATCAGCCCCAGCATTTT; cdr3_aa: CAISEGDQPQHF
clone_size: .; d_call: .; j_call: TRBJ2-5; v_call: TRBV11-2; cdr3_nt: TGTGCCAGCAGCCCCCCGGGCAGGGAGACCCAGTACTTC; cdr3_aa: CASSPPGRETQYF
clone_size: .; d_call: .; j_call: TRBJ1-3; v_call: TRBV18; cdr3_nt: TGTGCCAGCTCACCAGACAGAAACACCATATATTTT; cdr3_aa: CASSPDRNTIYF
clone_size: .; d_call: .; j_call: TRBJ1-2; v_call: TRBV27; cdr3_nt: TGTGCCAGCAGCCTAGGAGGGGAAGACTATGGCTACACCTTC; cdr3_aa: CASSLGGEDYGYTF
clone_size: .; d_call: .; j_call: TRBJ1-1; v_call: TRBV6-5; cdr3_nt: TGTGCCAGCAGCCAGATGGCCAGGGGTACGACTGAAGCTTTCTTT; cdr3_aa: CASSQMARGTTEAFF
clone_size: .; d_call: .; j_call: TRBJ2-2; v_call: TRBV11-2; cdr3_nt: TGTGCCAGCAGCTTAGAACCTGCCGGGGAGCTGTTTTTT; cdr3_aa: CASSLEPAGELFF
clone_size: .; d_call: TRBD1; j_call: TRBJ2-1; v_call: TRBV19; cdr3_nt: TGTGCCAGTCGGTACAGGGGTCACAATGAGCAGTTCTTC; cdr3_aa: CASRYRGHNEQFF